A single sample is the source of the 5 T cell receptor beta chains below, sequenced in a study of blood T cell repertoires in COVID-19. Profiled with immunoSEQ multiplex PCR; TCRdb holds only in-frame clones, not every one. The data show approximately 260,000 clones, with approximately 83% seen just once and roughly 9.6% held by the top ten. Material for sequencing was peripheral blood. The receptors here all came from a woman over 75 with acute or convalescent COVID-19.

This rearrangement joins TRBV27 to TRBJ2-2; weak D call: TRBD2 (5 bases). The V end was cut by 7 bases, the J end by 4 bases, with 16 bases between. The germline V gene encodes CDR1 MNHEY and CDR2 SMNVEV (reference sequence). This CDR3 is 15 amino acids long. CDR3 sequence: CASTWWQAGTGELFF. DNA of the CDR3: TGTGCCAGCACCTGGTGGCAGGCGGGCACCGGGGAGCTGTTTTTT.

The CDR3 loop reads CASSSQGAAGYTF. The CDR3 DNA is TGTGCCAGCAGCTCACAGGGGGCGGCTGGCTACACCTTC. The J gene is TRBJ1-2, the V gene TRBV13; 9 bases align to TRBD1. The trim removed 4 bases at V and 7 bases at J, leaving 4 bases unmatched. This CDR3 contains 13 residues. The germline gives CDR1 PRHDT, CDR2 FYEKMQ (reference sequence).

The chain links TRBV11-3 to TRBJ2-7; D is possibly TRBD2 (6 bases). V was clipped by 5 bases and J by 3 bases, with 11 bases between them. The CDR3 sequence is 13 residues long. Germline loops: CDR1 SGHNT, CDR2 YENEEA. The CDR3 spells CASSPGGNYEQYF. The CDR3 coding sequence is TGTGCCAGCAGCCCCGGGGGAAACTACGAGCAGTACTTC.

This chain links TRBV5-1 with TRBJ1-1, with 7 positions matching TRBD1. Germline V gene lookup returns CDR1 SGHRS and CDR2 YFSETQ. This CDR3 contains 16 residues. The trim removed 0 bases at V and 5 bases at J, leaving 10 bases unmatched. In nucleotides, the CDR3 is TGCGCCAGCAGCTTGGGATGGACAGGCGGCGGGACTGAAGCTTTCTTT. Protein product: CASSLGWTGGGTEAFF.

V gene TRBV5-1 combines with J gene TRBJ1-1, with D possibly matching TRBD1 (6 bases). The V end was cut by 0 bases, the J end by 1 base, with 13 bases between. Germline V gene sequence: CDR1 SGHRS, CDR2 YFSETQ. CDR3 length equals 16 residues. The CDR3 coding sequence is TGCGCCAGCAGCTTGGGGCCGCAGGGGTCGAACACTGAAGCTTTCTTT. It encodes CASSLGPQGSNTEAFF.